The 17 T cell receptor beta chains below were found in one sample sequenced in a study of response to subunit inactivated influenza vaccine. From the RT-PCR reads, TCRdb called clonotypes with MiXCR, one entry per CDR3 protein. Of about 780,000 distinct CDR3 sequences in the sample, about 18% are singletons; the top ten hold approximately 11%. Sample: PBMCs from blood, taken less than 6 days after vaccination. These receptors were collected from a man aged 50 to 60 who received an inactivated influenza vaccine.

This clonotype was seen a handful of times. CDR3 sequence reads: CSASGTRNTGELFF. The CDR3 DNA is TGCAGTGCTTCCGGGACTAGGAACACCGGGGAGCTGTTTTTT. The chain combines TRBV20-1 with TRBJ2-2; 8 bases are shared with TRBD2. J lost 1 base, V lost 5 bases, and 3 bases had no gene match. The CDR3 runs to 14 residues. Germline CDR1 DFQATT, CDR2 SNEGSKA (reference sequence).

This clonotype was counted ten times or more. This rearrangement joins TRBV5-1 to TRBJ2-3; TRBD2 aligns across 7 bases. The CDR3 totals 14 residues. The V gene end was trimmed by 0 bases and the J gene end by 6 bases; junction bases not matched to a gene: 4. Germline V CDR1 and CDR2: SGHRS, YFSETQ. The CDR3 protein is CASSLGAGIDTQYF. DNA for the CDR3: TGCGCCAGCAGCTTGGGAGCGGGAATCGATACGCAGTATTTT.

The J gene is TRBJ2-1, the V gene TRBV7-9; D unclear. This CDR3 has 13 residues. Deletions cut 6 bases from V and 8 bases from J, with 14 bases between. Germline CDR1 is SEHNR and CDR2 is FQNEAQ (reference sequence). CDR3 coding DNA: TGTGCCAGCAGTTTACTAAGGGCGTATGAGCAGTTCTTC. Amino acids: CASSLLRAYEQFF.

The chain joins TRBV12-3 or TRBV12-4 to TRBJ2-2, with unresolved D. V was shortened by 2 bases and J by 1 base, with 8 bases between the two germline ends. The CDR3 is 15 residues long. The CDR3 is CASSLFAGNTGELFF. Written as DNA, the CDR3 is TGTGCCAGCAGTTTATTCGCCGGGAACACCGGGGAGCTGTTTTTT.

This clonotype appeared a few times. J is TRBJ1-1 and V is TRBV20-1; D unclear. There are 14 residues in the CDR3. V was clipped by 0 bases and J by 1 base, with 9 bases between them. Germline V gene lookup returns CDR1 DFQATT and CDR2 SNEGSKA (reference sequence). CDR3 sequence: CSARDPGKNTEAFF. DNA for the CDR3: TGCAGTGCTAGAGATCCGGGGAAGAACACTGAAGCTTTCTTT.

The chain couples TRBV7-9 to TRBJ2-2; D possibly corresponds to TRBD1 (6 bases). The CDR3 loop spans 16 amino acids. V lost 6 bases and J 1 base, leaving 15 bases between the germline ends. Germline-derived CDR1 and CDR2 are SEHNR and FQNEAQ (reference sequence). In nucleotides, the CDR3 is TGTGCCAGCAGTCATCCGACAGGACAGAACACCGGGGAGCTGTTTTTT. Its translation: CASSHPTGQNTGELFF.

The genes are TRBV24-1 and TRBJ2-3, with TRBD1 identical over 7 bases. Germline V gene lookup returns CDR1 KGHDR and CDR2 SFDVKD. Trimming took 4 bases from V and 7 from J; bases not matched to a gene: 1. CDR3 length equals 12 residues. The CDR3 DNA reads TGTGCCACCAGTGAACAGGGGTATACGCAGTATTTT. It is translated as CATSEQGYTQYF.

The rearrangement joins TRBV11-2 to TRBJ2-1, with D possibly matching TRBD1 (5 bases). The CDR3 runs 15 residues. The ends were cut back, 6 bases at V and 7 bases at J, with 19 bases in the middle. Germline CDR1 is SGHAT and CDR2 is FQNNGV. The CDR3 sequence is CASSRLGRVKNEQFF. CDR3 in DNA: TGTGCCAGCAGTCGACTGGGCAGGGTTAAGAATGAGCAGTTCTTC.

The chain uses TRBV7-9 and TRBJ1-2; D is uncertain. Germline CDR1 SEHNR, CDR2 FQNEAQ (reference sequence). The CDR3 is 15 residues long. The V end lost 1 base, the J end lost 0 bases, and 9 bases lay between the germline ends. The CDR3 region is CASSLGQEANYGYTF. CDR3 sequence (DNA): TGTGCCAGCAGCTTAGGGCAGGAAGCTAACTATGGCTACACCTTC.

The rearrangement joins TRBV30 to TRBJ2-1, with 9 positions matching TRBD2. The V and J ends lost 4 bases and 9 bases, in that order; junction bases with no gene match: 13. Germline CDR1 GTSNPN, CDR2 SVGIG (reference sequence). CDR3 size: 15 residues. Here the CDR3 reads CAWTAREGLTGEQFF. The DNA for the CDR3 is TGTGCCTGGACGGCGCGGGAGGGACTGACGGGTGAGCAGTTCTTC.

This clonotype came up a few times. The CDR3 sequence: CASGGGETYNEQFF. Written as DNA, the CDR3 is TGTGCCAGCGGAGGGGGTGAGACCTACAATGAGCAGTTCTTC. The chain recombines TRBV12-3 or TRBV12-4 with TRBJ2-1; D assignment may be TRBD1 or TRBD2 (6 bases each). This CDR3 is built from 14 residues. Trimming pared 8 bases from V and 2 bases from J, leaving 13 bases between.

This clonotype was recorded a few times. CDR3 residues: CASSWGQAYGYTF. The CDR3 DNA follows: TGTGCCAGCAGTTGGGGACAGGCATATGGCTACACCTTC. This chain uses TRBV28 with TRBJ1-2; 8 bases match TRBD1. Germline CDR1 and CDR2: MDHEN and SYDVKM. The CDR3 contains 13 residues. V dropped 4 bases and J dropped 5; count of bases not matched to a gene: 3.

This clonotype has at least ten counts. This sequence joins TRBV29-1 and TRBJ2-7; D possibly corresponds to TRBD2 (6 bases). CDR3 length: 11 residues. Germline values: CDR1 SQVTM, CDR2 ANQGSEA. V was clipped by 5 bases and J by 4 bases, with 9 bases between them. The CDR3 region has the DNA TGCAGCGTTACCAGCGGGTACGAGCAGTACTTC. Protein: CSVTSGYEQYF.

This clonotype was detected many times. This chain's CDR3 is CASRKGQGYEQYF. In DNA form, the CDR3 reads TGTGCCAGCAGGAAAGGACAGGGTTACGAGCAGTACTTC. This chain connects TRBV5-6 to TRBJ2-7; TRBD1 matches at 8 bases. The CDR3 totals 13 residues. Unmatched junction bases numbered 5, after V lost 5 bases and J lost 4 bases. Germline lookup yields CDR1 SGHDT and CDR2 YYEEEE.

This clonotype occurred a few times. The chain has TRBV10-3 and TRBJ1-2, with 8 bases matching TRBD1. Germline V gives CDR1 ENHRY, CDR2 SYGVKD. V shed 3 bases and J 2 bases; nucleotides not matched to a gene: 8. The CDR3 is made up of 16 amino acids. The CDR3 DNA reads TGTGCCATCAGTGAATCCAGGGGGCGCGTGAACTATGGCTACACCTTC. Translated: CAISESRGRVNYGYTF.

This CDR3 reads CASSLFGQIVTQYF. Written as DNA, the CDR3 is TGTGCCAGCAGTTTATTTGGGCAAATTGTGACCCAGTACTTC. This sequence joins TRBV12-3 or TRBV12-4 and TRBJ2-5; no firm D call. The V gene lost 2 bases and the J gene lost 7 bases, with 14 bases spanning the gap. CDR3 size: 14 residues.

This chain uses TRBV11-2 with TRBJ2-1, with D maybe TRBD2 (5 bases). V was cut by 1 base and J by 8 bases, with 15 bases left in between. The germline gives CDR1 SGHAT, CDR2 FQNNGV. The CDR3 loop spans 15 amino acids. The CDR3 region is CASSLAPGTRDEQFF. CDR3 bases: TGTGCCAGCAGCTTAGCGCCGGGAACGAGGGATGAGCAGTTCTTC.